The 24 T cell receptor beta chains presented below share a single source sample, sequenced in a study of blood T cells in healthy people across ages. It was with a sample-barcoded 5' primer and a J-beta primer mix that a second PCR of roughly 7 to 12 cycles was run. Via MiXCR, TCRdb re-called the 5' RACE reads, giving one row per CDR3 protein. Found here are about 1.6 million distinct CDR3 sequences, about 35% of them singletons; the top ten hold roughly 10%. The sequenced sample was blood. The receptors derive from a woman aged 30 to 39 in good health.

This rearrangement joins TRBV6-6 to TRBJ1-5; D may be TRBD1 (6 bases). This CDR3 contains 14 residues. The V end was cut by 5 bases, the J end by 7 bases, with 15 bases between. Germline CDR1 and CDR2: MNHNY and SVGAGI (reference sequence). DNA for the CDR3: TGTGCCAGCAGTCAACAGGGTGTTTACCAGCCCCAGCATTTT. Translating it yields CASSQQGVYQPQHF.

The sample holds a few counts of this clonotype. The CDR3 coding sequence is TGTGCCAGCAGTGAGGAAGGATACAATGAGCAGTTCTTC. Its translation: CASSEEGYNEQFF. The chain carries TRBV2 and TRBJ2-1; the D is unclear. The CDR3 consists of 13 residues. Germline values: CDR1 SNHLY, CDR2 FYNNEI. V was shortened by 3 bases and J by 4 bases, with 7 bases between the two germline ends.

This clonotype was detected a few times. This CDR3 reads CATSDRDIETQYF. The CDR3 DNA is TGTGCCACCAGTGATCGGGACATAGAGACCCAGTACTTC. The chain links TRBV24-1 to TRBJ2-5, with D possibly TRBD1 on 6 matching bases. The CDR3 has 13 residues. Germline V gives CDR1 KGHDR, CDR2 SFDVKD. V was pared by 3 bases and J by 4 bases, with 8 bases between.

J is TRBJ1-4 and V is TRBV12-3 or TRBV12-4; no reliable D call. Between the trimmed V and J ends, which lost 4 bases and 5 bases, there was a span of 17 bases. The CDR3 extends over 16 amino acids. CDR3 DNA: TGTGCCAGCAGTTCGAATCCCCCAGCGAACAATGAAAAACTGTTTTTT. Translation gives CASSSNPPANNEKLFF.

Concerning this clonotype: The junction departs from the called germline gene at one end, perhaps through a read error. The J gene is TRBJ1-2, the V gene TRBV20-1, with a weak D call TRBD1 (6 bases). The CDR3 runs to 12 residues. Per the germline V gene, CDR1 is DFQATT and CDR2 is SNEGSKA (reference sequence). CDR3 residues: CRARGGNYGYTF. CDR3 bases: TGCAGGGCTAGAGGGGGTAACTATGGCTACACCTTC.

The gene calls are TRBV2 and TRBJ2-7; D is unclear. CDR1 is SNHLY and CDR2 is FYNNEI in the germline V gene. The V end was cut by 4 bases, the J end by 5 bases, with 12 bases between. CDR3 length equals 13 residues. CDR3 residues: CASSGDPRDEQYF. CDR3 bases: TGTGCCAGCAGTGGGGATCCAAGGGACGAGCAGTACTTC.

The rearrangement uses TRBV7-8 and TRBJ1-6; 9 nucleotides match TRBD1. V lost 3 bases, J lost 4 bases, and 7 bases stayed unmatched. Germline-derived CDR1 and CDR2 are SGHVS and FQNEAQ. The CDR3 covers 17 residues. This CDR3 is CASSFTGGPPYNSPLHF. As DNA, the CDR3 is TGTGCCAGCAGCTTCACAGGGGGCCCCCCATATAATTCACCCCTCCACTTT.

The J gene is TRBJ2-3, the V gene TRBV5-1, with a possible D match to TRBD2 (5 bases). This CDR3 has 14 amino acids. Germline assignment: CDR1 SGHRS and CDR2 YFSETQ. V lost 4 bases to trimming and J lost 1 base, with 10 bases between them. The CDR3, as DNA: TGCGCCAGCAGCGGAGGACTGCGCACAGATACGCAGTATTTT. This encodes CASSGGLRTDTQYF. The variable domain in full, completed from reference TRBV5-1 and TRBJ2-3, reads KAGVTQTPRYLIKTRGQQVTLSCSPISGHRSVSWYQQTPGQGLQFLFEYFSETQRNKGNFPGRFSGRQFSNSRSEMNVSTLELGDSALYLCASSGGLRTDTQYFGPGTRLTVL.

The chain combines TRBV6-5 with TRBJ1-5; D might be TRBD1 (5 bases). The V end was cut by 5 bases, the J end by 6 bases, with 17 bases between. CDR1 is MNHEY and CDR2 is SVGAGI in the germline V gene. The CDR3 runs 15 residues. CDR3 amino acids: CASSDKRGTGQPQHF. As DNA, the CDR3 is TGTGCCAGCAGTGACAAGAGGGGAACGGGTCAGCCCCAGCATTTT.

This clonotype appeared a few times. V gene TRBV5-1 combines with J gene TRBJ2-1, with 9 bases aligning to TRBD1. The CDR3 runs to 16 residues. The V and J ends lost 2 bases and 2 bases, in that order; junction bases with no gene match: 5. Looked up from germline, CDR1 is SGHRS and CDR2 is YFSETQ. The CDR3 is CASSLQGAGAYNEQFF. The CDR3, as DNA: TGCGCCAGCAGCTTACAGGGGGCTGGGGCCTACAATGAGCAGTTCTTC.

This clonotype was found a few times. This sequence joins TRBV20-1 and TRBJ2-7, with D tentatively TRBD2 (7 bases). Germline CDR1 and CDR2: DFQATT and SNEGSKA (reference sequence). V was trimmed by 7 bases and J by 3 bases, leaving 13 bases between them. The CDR3 sequence is 12 residues long. The CDR3 loop is CSGEGGHYEQYF. The CDR3 DNA reads as TGCAGTGGGGAGGGGGGGCACTACGAGCAGTACTTC.

The chain has TRBV6-1 and TRBJ2-3; D assignment may be TRBD1 or TRBD2 (5 bases each). The CDR3 totals 13 residues. Trimming left V 1 base short and J 14 bases short, with 16 bases between. Per the germline V gene, CDR1 is MNHNS and CDR2 is SASEGT. CDR3 loop: CASSEERGRSRYF. CDR3 nucleotide sequence: TGTGCCAGCAGTGAAGAGAGGGGACGATCCCGGTATTTT.

The chain joins TRBV12-3 or TRBV12-4 to TRBJ2-1; D gene ambiguous. The V end lost 1 base, the J end lost 10 bases, and 11 bases lay between the germline ends. The CDR3 extends over 13 amino acids. The CDR3 region has the DNA TGTGCCAGCAGTTTAGGGTCGGTCAAGGAGCAGTTCTTC. Amino acid sequence: CASSLGSVKEQFF.

CDR3 residues: CASSQTSGRLIYNEQFF. In DNA form, the CDR3 reads TGTGCCAGCAGTCAGACTAGCGGGAGACTGATCTACAATGAGCAGTTCTTC. The chain combines TRBV28 with TRBJ2-1, with 12 bases lining up with TRBD2. Germline CDR1 is MDHEN and CDR2 is SYDVKM. After removal of 5 bases from V and 3 bases from J, the junction contained 8 bases not matched to a gene. The CDR3 is 17 amino acids.

The V and J genes are TRBV20-1 and TRBJ2-3; D remains unclear. The CDR3 length is 15 residues. Trimming pared 4 bases from V and 3 bases from J, leaving 17 bases between. The germline V gene has CDR1 DFQATT and CDR2 SNEGSKA (reference sequence). CDR3 bases: TGCAGTGCTATAGAAACCTCACTTCCGACAGATACGCAGTATTTT. Protein sequence: CSAIETSLPTDTQYF.

This sequence joins TRBV27 and TRBJ2-1; D possibly uses TRBD1 or TRBD2 (7 bases each). The CDR3 extends over 16 amino acids. The germline V gene encodes CDR1 MNHEY and CDR2 SMNVEV (reference sequence). Trimming pared 5 bases from V and 2 bases from J, leaving 16 bases between. CDR3 sequence: CASSPQGGYAYNEQFF. The CDR3 DNA sequence: TGTGCCAGCAGTCCCCAGGGGGGGTATGCCTACAATGAGCAGTTCTTC.

This clonotype has only a few counts. J is TRBJ1-5 and V is TRBV10-3, with TRBD1 as a possible D gene (5 bases). Germline CDR1 and CDR2: ENHRY and SYGVKD. V dropped 2 bases and J dropped 5 bases, with 16 bases sitting between them. This CDR3 has 16 residues. CDR3 sequence: CAISERNTGDYQPQHF. Here the CDR3 DNA reads TGTGCCATCAGTGAGAGGAACACAGGAGACTATCAGCCCCAGCATTTT.

This clonotype was observed at least ten times. The chain carries TRBV29-1 and TRBJ1-2, with 9 bases lining up with TRBD1. The CDR3 runs 16 residues. Germline loops: CDR1 SQVTM, CDR2 ANQGSEA. V dropped 1 base and J dropped 3; count of bases not matched to a gene: 9. CDR3 nucleotides: TGCAGCGTTGAAGCCCAAGGACAGGGGAGCTACTATGGCTACACCTTC. Its translation is CSVEAQGQGSYYGYTF.

This clonotype was seen a handful of times. The rearrangement uses TRBV9 and TRBJ2-7; 8 bases align to TRBD2. V shed 2 bases, J shed 6 bases, and the junction held 13 bases outside the gene matches. CDR1 and CDR2 (germline): SGDLS, YYNGEE. The CDR3 spans 16 residues. The CDR3 region is CASSVSPGAGAGEQYF. Written as DNA, the CDR3 is TGTGCCAGCAGCGTGTCCCCAGGAGCGGGAGCTGGCGAGCAGTACTTC.

The CDR3 nucleotides read TGCAGTGCTAGAGCTGAACGGTCCTCCGGCTACACCTTC. Amino acids: CSARAERSSGYTF. The chain links TRBV20-1 to TRBJ1-2; D gene uncertain. The CDR3 runs to 13 residues. Trimming left V 1 base short and J 8 bases short, with 14 bases between. Germline assignment: CDR1 DFQATT and CDR2 SNEGSKA (reference sequence).

This clonotype was seen a single time. A junction end diverges from the germline sequence, so it may reflect a read error. J is TRBJ2-3 and V is TRBV2, with a tentative D call TRBD2 (7 bases). The CDR3 spans 14 residues. Germline V gives CDR1 SNHLY, CDR2 FYNNEI. CDR3 amino acids: CVSREGDNTDTQYF. The CDR3 DNA sequence: TGTGTCAGCAGGGAGGGGGACAACACAGATACGCAGTATTTT.

Remarks on this clonotype: At one boundary the junction diverges from the germline segment, which might be a read error. The chain joins TRBV20-1 to TRBJ2-3, with a weak D call TRBD1 (5 bases). The V gene's germline CDR1 is DFQATT and CDR2 SNEGSKA (reference sequence). This CDR3 has 15 residues. CDR3 protein: CSARDLTRATDAQYF. The CDR3, as DNA: TGCAGTGCTAGAGATCTTACGAGAGCGACAGATGCGCAGTATTTT.

Regarding this clonotype: This clone may be a read error of a much larger clone one base away. The CDR3 does not end in the conserved phenylalanine or tryptophan, so this is likely a read error. The rearrangement uses TRBV2 and TRBJ1-2; D remains unclear. V lost 3 bases, J lost 0 bases, and 5 bases lay in between. Germline CDR1 reads SNHLY; CDR2 reads FYNNEI. CDR3 length: 13 residues. The CDR3 DNA is TGTGCCAGCAGTGACGCAGCTAACTATGGCTACACCGTC. Protein sequence: CASSDAANYGYTV.

Notes on this clonotype: One junction end does not reproduce the germline sequence, and a read error may be involved. The gene calls are TRBV4-1 and TRBJ2-1, with 12 bases identical to TRBD2. The germline gives CDR1 MGHRA, CDR2 YSYEKL. CDR3 length equals 20 residues. Here the CDR3 reads CASSPNPWTSGVANYSEQFF. The CDR3 DNA is TGCGCCAGCAGCCCTAATCCTTGGACTAGCGGGGTGGCCAACTACAGTGAGCAGTTCTTC.